One and the same sample provided the 21 T cell receptor beta chains below, sequenced in a study of cytomegalovirus exposure and HLA in healthy donors (dated 2017 in TCRdb). Receptor amplification or capture employed the immunoSEQ multiplex PCR assay. For the multiplex PCR, a mixture combining 60 forward primers for TCR Vbeta segments and 13 reverse primers for TCR Jbeta segments was used. TCRdb provides this immuneACCESS table in a form limited to in-frame rearrangements. Some clones are lacking; in checked studies, under half of them reflect an unresolved V gene, and why the rest are absent is not known. This sample gives roughly 81,000 clones in total; 70% to 85% of them show up just once. The ten largest clones take up around 2.5% of the sample. Sequences were obtained from PBMCs. The origin of the receptors is a man under 40 in good health and CMV-seronegative.

CDR3 loop: CASSSGTGEIYQPQHF. CDR3 in DNA: TGTGCCAGCAGTTCTGGGACAGGGGAGATTTATCAGCCCCAGCATTTT. This chain uses TRBV28 with TRBJ1-5; the match to TRBD1 covers 10 bases. CDR3 length: 16 residues. Germline loops: CDR1 MDHEN, CDR2 SYDVKM. Trimming took 4 bases from V and 5 from J; bases not matched to a gene: 8.

The chain uses TRBV14 and TRBJ1-2, with 8 positions matching TRBD1. Germline assignment: CDR1 SGHDN and CDR2 FVKESK. V lost 6 bases, J lost 6 bases, and 12 bases stayed unmatched. This CDR3 is built from 15 residues. CDR3 sequence (DNA): TGTGCCAGCAGTCAACAAAGGACAGGGAGGGATGGCTACACCTTC. This sequence encodes CASSQQRTGRDGYTF.

The V gene is TRBV29-1, the J gene TRBJ1-1, with 7 nucleotides matching TRBD1. From germline, CDR1 is SQVTM and CDR2 ANQGSEA. The CDR3 covers 12 residues. The CDR3 bases are TGCACCGTCAGCACAGGGGCTTCTGAAGCTTTCTTT. Protein: CTVSTGASEAFF.

V gene TRBV7-2 combines with J gene TRBJ1-2, with TRBD1 matching 7 bases. This CDR3 has 15 residues. Germline values: CDR1 SGHTA, CDR2 FQGNSA. Germline trimming cut 5 bases from V and 4 bases from J; bases unmatched to any gene: 10. The CDR3 sequence is CASSLRGDKSYGYTF. CDR3 DNA: TGTGCCAGCAGCCTCAGGGGGGATAAATCCTATGGCTACACCTTC.

This clone has just a few counts. The chain recombines TRBV4-1 with TRBJ2-7, with TRBD1 as a possible D gene (6 bases). V lost 4 bases, J lost 4 bases, and 8 bases lay in between. CDR1 MGHRA and CDR2 YSYEKL come from the germline V gene. CDR3 length: 12 amino acids. The CDR3 loop reads CASSRGGYEQYF. For the CDR3, the DNA is TGCGCCAGCAGCCGAGGGGGATACGAGCAGTACTTC.

This chain uses TRBV29-1 with TRBJ2-1; D ambiguous. CDR1 and CDR2 from the germline V gene are SQVTM and ANQGSEA. The CDR3 is made up of 11 amino acids. The V end lost 4 bases, the J end lost 4 bases, and 5 bases lay between the germline ends. In DNA form, the CDR3 reads TGCAGCGTTGCCGTATACAATGAGCAGTTCTTC. Its protein is CSVAVYNEQFF.

This chain joins TRBV30 and TRBJ1-1, with TRBD1 identical over 10 bases. CDR3 length: 16 amino acids. The V segment lost 1 base and the J segment 5 bases; nucleotides outside the gene matches: 10. Germline V CDR1 and CDR2: GTSNPN, SVGIG (reference sequence). CDR3 bases: TGTGCCTGGAGTGCCCCGGGACAGGGGCCGCGAACTGAAGCTTTCTTT. This translates into CAWSAPGQGPRTEAFF.

This rearrangement joins TRBV9 to TRBJ1-2; 7 bases agree with TRBD1. This CDR3 has 12 amino acids. Trimming at V came to 3 bases and at J to 8 bases, leaving 4 bases not matched to a gene. Germline lookup yields CDR1 SGDLS and CDR2 YYNGEE. The chain's CDR3 is CASSATGSGYTF. The CDR3 DNA reads as TGTGCCAGCAGCGCGACAGGGTCCGGCTACACCTTC.

The chain employs TRBV21-1 and TRBJ1-4; TRBD1 is the table's D call and was not checked against the DNA. TRBV21-1 is tagged as a pseudogene. The CDR3 consists of 12 residues. CDR3 sequence: CASKQGNEKLFF. For the CDR3, the DNA is TGTGCCAGCAAACAGGGAAATGAAAAACTGTTTTTT.

This sequence joins TRBV15 and TRBJ2-7, with 7 bases identical to TRBD2. Germline values: CDR1 LNHNV, CDR2 YYDKDF (reference sequence). V shed 5 bases and J 5 bases; nucleotides not matched to a gene: 9. This CDR3 is 14 amino acids long. The CDR3 sequence: CATSGGGDLHEQYF. CDR3 bases: TGTGCCACCAGCGGGGGAGGGGATCTGCACGAGCAGTACTTC. Based on the CDR3 plus reference TRBV15 and TRBJ2-7, the full variable domain is DAMVIQNPRYQVTQFGKPVTLSCSQTLNHNVMYWYQQKSSQAPKLLFHYYDKDFNNEADTPDNFQSRRPNTSFCFLDIRSPGLGDTAMYLCATSGGGDLHEQYFGPGTRLTVT.

The chain combines TRBV5-3 with TRBJ1-6; 7 nucleotides line up with TRBD1. TRBV5-3 is known as an ORF, though its function is uncertain. J was trimmed by 6 bases and V by 4 bases; bases with no gene match: 7. The CDR3 covers 15 residues. The CDR3 DNA is TGTGCCAGAAGCCCGGAGGGGGCGCCTAATTCACCCCTCCACTTT. As protein: CARSPEGAPNSPLHF.

This sequence joins TRBV4-3 and TRBJ2-1; 10 bases agree with TRBD2. V trimming: 5 bases; J trimming: 4 bases; junction bases outside the gene matches: 5. Per germline, CDR1 LGHNA and CDR2 YSLEER. The CDR3 runs to 15 residues. CDR3 sequence (DNA): TGCGCCAGCAGCATAGCGGGAGGAGCGTACAATGAGCAGTTCTTC. It codes for CASSIAGGAYNEQFF.

This chain uses TRBV14 with TRBJ2-2; 8 positions agree with TRBD1. The CDR3 runs to 15 residues. J lost 4 bases, V lost 3 bases, and 4 bases had no gene match. Germline-derived CDR1 and CDR2 are SGHDN and FVKESK. The DNA of the CDR3 is TGTGCCAGCAGCCAGACAGGGGACTCCACCGGGGAGCTGTTTTTT. It specifies CASSQTGDSTGELFF.

V and J are TRBV30 and TRBJ1-3; 8 bases fit TRBD1. The germline V gene has CDR1 GTSNPN and CDR2 SVGIG (reference sequence). The CDR3 is made up of 16 amino acids. The CDR3 region has the DNA TGTGTCGGATACAGGGGGGAGCGACCAGACGGAAACACCATATATTTT. Protein sequence: CVGYRGERPDGNTIYF.

The rearrangement joins TRBV5-1 to TRBJ2-1; D uncertain. Germline V lookup: CDR1 SGHRS, CDR2 YFSETQ. Trimming removed 2 bases at V and 3 bases at J, with 6 bases between. The CDR3 loop spans 13 amino acids. The CDR3: CASSFDFYNEQFF. CDR3 bases: TGCGCCAGCAGCTTCGACTTCTACAATGAGCAGTTCTTC.

This clone appeared a few times. This sequence joins TRBV7-9 and TRBJ1-4; TRBD1 matches 10 bases. Germline V CDR1 and CDR2: SEHNR, FQNEAQ (reference sequence). The CDR3 runs to 16 residues. V gave up 5 bases and J gave up 5 bases; unmatched junction bases: 8. The CDR3 nucleotides are TGTGCCAGCAGCCAAAACGACAGGGGGCGGAATGAAAAACTGTTTTTT. Encoded protein: CASSQNDRGRNEKLFF. Together with reference TRBV7-9 and TRBJ1-4, the CDR3 gives the full variable domain: DTGVSQNPRHKITKRGQNVTFRCDPISEHNRLYWYRQTLGQGPEFLTYFQNEAQLEKSRLLSDRFSAERPKGSFSTLEIQRTEQGDSAMYLCASSQNDRGRNEKLFFGSGTQLSVL.

The chain recombines TRBV7-9 with TRBJ1-1, with TRBD1 matching 7 bases. V lost 1 base, J lost 4 bases, and 6 bases stayed unmatched. Germline-derived CDR1 and CDR2 are SEHNR and FQNEAQ (reference sequence). This CDR3 has 15 residues. DNA of the CDR3: TGTGCCAGCAGCTTAGGCCGGGACAGTTCCACTGAAGCTTTCTTT. It yields the protein CASSLGRDSSTEAFF.

The rearrangement links TRBV7-2 to TRBJ2-7; a possible D gene is TRBD2 (5 bases). With 6 bases removed from V and 4 bases from J, the gap between germline ends came to 13 bases. Germline values: CDR1 SGHTA, CDR2 FQGNSA. This CDR3 region has 13 residues. CDR3 region: CASRDHGIYEQYF. CDR3 nucleotide sequence: TGTGCCAGCAGGGATCACGGGATATACGAGCAGTACTTC.

The gene calls are TRBV30 and TRBJ2-3; the D is unclear. Trimming left V 2 bases short and J 0 bases short, with 15 bases between. CDR1 is GTSNPN, CDR2 SVGIG, per germline (reference sequence). The CDR3 consists of 16 residues. The CDR3 loop is CAWSPSRSKSTDTQYF. Written as DNA, the CDR3 is TGTGCCTGGAGTCCCTCCCGGAGTAAGAGCACAGATACGCAGTATTTT.

The V call is TRBV18, the J call TRBJ2-3; D remains unclear. This CDR3 comprises 12 residues. Germline lookup yields CDR1 KGHSH and CDR2 LQKENI. The V end lost 6 bases, the J end lost 1 base, and 5 bases lay between the germline ends. In DNA, the CDR3 is TGTGCCAGCTCCCCCGGCACAGATACGCAGTATTTT. It specifies CASSPGTDTQYF. The full variable domain, in which reference TRBV18 and TRBJ2-3 provide the parts outside the CDR3, is NAGVMQNPRHLVRRRGQEARLRCSPMKGHSHVYWYRQLPEEGLKFMVYLQKENIIDESGMPKERFSAEFPKEGPSILRIQQVVRGDSAAYFCASSPGTDTQYFGPGTRLTVL.

This clone was detected only a few times. The chain is built from TRBV19 and TRBJ2-1, with D unclear. Trimming took 5 bases from V and 0 from J, leaving 14 bases between them. Germline lookup yields CDR1 LNHDA and CDR2 SQIVND (reference sequence). This CDR3 has 16 amino acids. CDR3 protein: CASSGRMPSSYNEQFF. The CDR3 nucleotides are TGTGCCAGTAGTGGCAGGATGCCCAGCTCCTACAATGAGCAGTTCTTC.